Presented here are 30 T cell receptor beta chains from one specimen sequenced in a study of regulatory T cells in long-lasting Graves disease. Building the TCR beta libraries relied on iRepertoire HTBI primers, and CDR3 regions underwent Arm-PCR. TCRdb reprocessed the multiplex PCR reads via MiXCR and lists one record per CDR3 protein. The sample contains 400,000 to 450,000 distinct CDR3 sequences, about a quarter of which appear only once. Noted time point: persistent/refractory GD, antithyroid drugs over 5 years with positive TRAb. Extracted PBMC RNA gave rise to the TCR library. The sequenced sample was peripheral blood mononuclear cells (PBMCs), obtained when the disease was refractory, from a patient treated with antithyroid drugs. These receptors originate from a female donor with Graves disease.

This clonotype was seen a handful of times. The junction and the germline gene differ at one end; a read error may be behind it. The genes are TRBV28 and TRBJ1-1; tentatively, D is TRBD1 (5 bases). Per germline, CDR1 MDHEN and CDR2 SYDVKM. This CDR3 contains 15 residues. This CDR3 reads CASSGPRAGDTEALF. Written as DNA, the CDR3 is TGTGCCAGCAGTGGGCCCAGGGCGGGAGACACTGAAGCTCTCTTT. Based on the CDR3 plus reference TRBV28 and TRBJ1-1, the full variable domain is DVKVTQSSRYLVKRTGEKVFLECVQDMDHENMFWYRQDPGLGLRLIYFSYDVKMKEKGDIPEGYSVSREKKERFSLILESASTNQTSMYLCASSGPRAGDTEALFGQGTRLTVV.

With respect to this clonotype: A read error is possible here, since a much larger clone lies one base away. V gene TRBV3-1 combines with J gene TRBJ1-2; D perhaps matches TRBD1 (6 bases). The CDR3 covers 14 residues. Germline V lookup: CDR1 LGHDT, CDR2 YNNKEL (reference sequence). V lost 4 bases, J lost 3 bases, and 12 bases lay in between. The CDR3 region has the DNA TGTGCCAGCAGCCTAAGACAGGTGTACTATGGCTACACCTTC. Translating gives CASSLRQVYYGYTF.

This clonotype was seen only once. The V and J genes are TRBV7-9 and TRBJ2-1; D perhaps matches TRBD1 (6 bases). The CDR3 consists of 16 residues. V lost 6 bases and J 5 bases, leaving 20 bases between the germline ends. The V gene's germline CDR1 is SEHNR and CDR2 FQNEAQ (reference sequence). The CDR3 sequence: CASRWTARWGDNEQFF. CDR3 DNA: TGTGCCAGCAGGTGGACAGCCCGGTGGGGCGACAATGAGCAGTTCTTC.

This clonotype was counted ten times or more. The chain has TRBV24-1 and TRBJ1-1; 7 bases match TRBD1. The germline V gene has CDR1 KGHDR and CDR2 SFDVKD. This CDR3 has 17 amino acids. The J segment lost 1 base and the V segment lost 0 bases, leaving 7 bases of the junction unmatched. In nucleotides, the CDR3 is TGTGCCACCAGTGATTTGCGTCAGACAGGGAAGAACACTGAAGCTTTCTTT. Amino acids: CATSDLRQTGKNTEAFF.

The chain carries TRBV6-5 and TRBJ2-7; D ambiguous. V shed 2 bases and J shed 0 bases, with 11 bases lying between them. The germline gives CDR1 MNHEY, CDR2 SVGAGI. The CDR3 has 15 residues. CDR3 sequence reads: CASSYAGASSYEQYF. The CDR3 coding sequence is TGTGCCAGCAGTTACGCCGGAGCTTCCTCCTACGAGCAGTACTTC.

V and J are TRBV6-1 and TRBJ1-5, with 7 bases aligning to TRBD1. The CDR3 is 16 residues long. Germline V CDR1 and CDR2: MNHNS, SASEGT. V lost 6 bases, J lost 0 bases, and 8 bases stayed unmatched. CDR3 coding DNA: TGTGCCAGCAGCCTTCCAGGGGGACCTAGCAATCAGCCCCAGCATTTT. This translates into CASSLPGGPSNQPQHF.

This clonotype was recorded a few times. The chain joins TRBV6-1 to TRBJ1-2; D possibly corresponds to TRBD1 (5 bases). The CDR3 totals 13 residues. CDR1 MNHNS and CDR2 SASEGT come from the germline V gene. Trimming cost V 3 bases and J 0 bases, with 5 bases left between them. In nucleotides, the CDR3 is TGTGCCAGCAGTGAGGGGGCTAACTATGGCTACACCTTC. Its translation is CASSEGANYGYTF.

This chain uses TRBV19 with TRBJ2-2; D possibly matches TRBD1 or TRBD2 (5 bases each). Trimming removed 7 bases from V and 6 bases from J, with 9 bases in between. This CDR3 is built from 12 residues. The germline CDR1 and CDR2 sequences are LNHDA and SQIVND (reference sequence). CDR3 loop: CASKRDPGELFF. The CDR3 DNA is TGTGCCAGTAAGAGGGACCCCGGGGAGCTGTTTTTT.

In its sample, this clonotype was seen many times. The chain uses TRBV28 and TRBJ1-1; D uncertain. V lost 10 bases to trimming and J lost 1 base, with 19 bases between them. This CDR3 is built from 15 residues. Germline loops: CDR1 MDHEN, CDR2 SYDVKM. CDR3 protein: CANRARGTANTEAFF. CDR3 DNA: TGTGCCAACCGAGCCCGCGGAACGGCGAACACTGAAGCTTTCTTT.

The gene calls are TRBV30 and TRBJ2-5, with D uncertain. Germline V gene data show CDR1 as GTSNPN and CDR2 as SVGIG (reference sequence). Trimming stripped 0 bases from V and 1 base from J, with 9 bases between. The CDR3 runs to 14 residues. As DNA, the CDR3 is TGTGCCTGGAGTGTACGGGCCGGCCAAGAGACCCAGTACTTC. It specifies CAWSVRAGQETQYF.

This clonotype was counted many times. The V call is TRBV30, the J call TRBJ1-1; the D is unclear. The CDR3 runs to 13 residues. The ends were cut back, 3 bases at V and 0 bases at J, with 8 bases in the middle. Germline V gene sequence: CDR1 GTSNPN, CDR2 SVGIG (reference sequence). Written as DNA, the CDR3 is TGTGCCTGGAGATTCGTCATGAACACTGAAGCTTTCTTT. It codes for CAWRFVMNTEAFF.

This clonotype occurred a few times. The chain joins TRBV20-1 to TRBJ2-3; 9 positions match TRBD2. The CDR3 loop spans 14 amino acids. Germline-derived CDR1 and CDR2 are DFQATT and SNEGSKA (reference sequence). Trimming cost V 5 bases and J 1 base; bases outside gene matches: 4. The CDR3 here is CSAVAGVGTDTQYF. The CDR3 region has the DNA TGCAGTGCTGTAGCGGGAGTGGGCACAGATACGCAGTATTTT.

This clonotype has a handful of counts. V gene TRBV6-1 combines with J gene TRBJ2-7; D is possibly TRBD1 (6 bases). Germline V gives CDR1 MNHNS, CDR2 SASEGT. Trimming left V 7 bases short and J 2 bases short, with 15 bases between. This CDR3 is 14 amino acids long. Written as DNA, the CDR3 is TGTGCCAGCATGCCGACAGGTTTGCCCTACGAGCAGTACTTC. This gives the protein CASMPTGLPYEQYF.

The V and J genes are TRBV20-1 and TRBJ1-2; tentative D call: TRBD1 (6 bases). CDR1 DFQATT and CDR2 SNEGSKA come from the germline V gene (reference sequence). This CDR3 has 13 amino acids. V dropped 6 bases and J dropped 6 bases, with 17 bases sitting between them. CDR3 in DNA: TGCAGTGCGAGGGACATGAGGTCCGATGGCTACACCTTC. The encoded protein is CSARDMRSDGYTF.

This clonotype was detected many times. The DNA for the CDR3 is TGTGCCAGCAGTTTAGGATATCAAAACATTCAGTACTTC. Translating it yields CASSLGYQNIQYF. The rearrangement joins TRBV28 to TRBJ2-4, with D unresolved. The V gene's germline CDR1 is MDHEN and CDR2 SYDVKM. The CDR3 runs 13 residues. Deletions cut 2 bases from V and 5 bases from J, with 7 bases between. Filled out from reference TRBV28 and TRBJ2-4, the complete variable domain reads DVKVTQSSRYLVKRTGEKVFLECVQDMDHENMFWYRQDPGLGLRLIYFSYDVKMKEKGDIPEGYSVSREKKERFSLILESASTNQTSMYLCASSLGYQNIQYFGAGTRLSVL.

This clonotype was seen a few times. This rearrangement joins TRBV6-4 to TRBJ2-2; 8 bases map to TRBD2. The CDR3 spans 15 residues. V lost 5 bases to trimming and J lost 3 bases; unmatched junction nucleotides: 5. CDR1 and CDR2 from the germline V gene are MRHNA and SNTAGT. In nucleotides, the CDR3 is TGTGCCAGCAGTATGGACGGGAGGGACACCGGGGAGCTGTTTTTT. It is translated as CASSMDGRDTGELFF.

The rearrangement links TRBV19 to TRBJ2-7, with TRBD1 as a possible D gene (5 bases). The length of the CDR3 is 13 residues. V lost 3 bases, J lost 3 bases, and 9 bases lay in between. Germline V lookup: CDR1 LNHDA, CDR2 SQIVND (reference sequence). The DNA for the CDR3 is TGTGCCAGTAGTATGGGGCAAGTCTACGAGCAGTACTTC. This translates into CASSMGQVYEQYF.

This clonotype was seen ten or more times. The chain joins TRBV28 to TRBJ1-1, with 11 bases identical to TRBD1. From germline, CDR1 is MDHEN and CDR2 SYDVKM. With V trimmed by 7 bases and J by 4 bases, 5 bases remained unmatched. This CDR3 spans 14 amino acids. Here the CDR3 DNA reads TGTGCCAGCACCAGGACAGGGGGCCTCACTGAAGCTTTCTTT. This translates into CASTRTGGLTEAFF. The full variable domain, completed using reference TRBV28 and TRBJ1-1, is DVKVTQSSRYLVKRTGEKVFLECVQDMDHENMFWYRQDPGLGLRLIYFSYDVKMKEKGDIPEGYSVSREKKERFSLILESASTNQTSMYLCASTRTGGLTEAFFGQGTRLTVV.

There are many counts of this clonotype. The chain carries TRBV30 and TRBJ1-2; D gene unclear. The CDR3 sequence is 13 residues long. V gave up 2 bases and J gave up 0 bases, with 7 bases separating them. Germline V CDR1 and CDR2: GTSNPN, SVGIG (reference sequence). DNA for the CDR3: TGTGCCTGGAGTACAGCAGCTAACTATGGCTACACCTTC. Protein: CAWSTAANYGYTF.

The V and J genes are TRBV6-1 and TRBJ1-5; a possible D gene is TRBD1 (6 bases). V lost 4 bases, J lost 0 bases, and 10 bases lay in between. The CDR3 spans 15 residues. Germline V CDR1 and CDR2: MNHNS, SASEGT. CDR3 in amino acids: CASSGETGSNQPQHF. In DNA, the CDR3 is TGTGCCAGCAGTGGAGAGACAGGTAGCAATCAGCCCCAGCATTTT.

In its sample, this clonotype was seen a few times. The rearrangement links TRBV2 to TRBJ1-5, with D uncertain. Germline CDR1 is SNHLY and CDR2 is FYNNEI. V was cut by 3 bases and J by 7 bases, with 10 bases left in between. This CDR3 comprises 13 residues. The CDR3, as DNA: TGTGCCAGCAGTGATGGGATGTGGCAGCCCCAGCATTTT. Protein: CASSDGMWQPQHF. The complete variable domain, with remaining parts taken from reference TRBV2 and TRBJ1-5, reads EPEVTQTPSHQVTQMGQEVILRCVPISNHLYFYWYRQILGQKVEFLVSFYNNEISEKSEIFDDQFSVERPDGSNFTLKIRSTKLEDSAMYFCASSDGMWQPQHFGDGTRLSIL.

This clonotype was found many times. This chain connects TRBV2 to TRBJ1-1; the D is unclear. This CDR3 is built from 14 residues. Germline assignment: CDR1 SNHLY and CDR2 FYNNEI. V lost 3 bases and J lost 6, with 14 bases in between. The CDR3 loop reads CASSDNRIYSEAFF. CDR3 nucleotide sequence: TGTGCCAGCAGTGATAACAGAATTTATTCTGAAGCTTTCTTT.

The V call is TRBV6-6, the J call TRBJ2-7; D possibly corresponds to TRBD1 (5 bases). This CDR3 is 16 amino acids long. Germline V gene data show CDR1 as MNHNY and CDR2 as SVGAGI (reference sequence). V was clipped by 0 bases and J by 1 base, with 13 bases between them. DNA of the CDR3: TGTGCCAGCAGTTACTCGACGTCAGGGTTATCCTACGAGCAGTACTTC. It is translated as CASSYSTSGLSYEQYF.

The chain couples TRBV28 to TRBJ1-5; D unresolved. Germline V gives CDR1 MDHEN, CDR2 SYDVKM. V dropped 4 bases and J dropped 2 bases, with 9 bases sitting between them. The length of the CDR3 is 14 residues. The CDR3 sequence: CASSSEPGNQPQHF. In DNA form, the CDR3 reads TGTGCCAGCAGTTCTGAACCTGGCAATCAGCCCCAGCATTTT.

The V gene is TRBV5-6, the J gene TRBJ2-5; 11 nucleotides match TRBD1. The CDR3 contains 16 residues. Per the germline V gene, CDR1 is SGHDT and CDR2 is YYEEEE. V was pared by 5 bases and J by 4 bases, with 10 bases of the junction left unmatched. The chain's CDR3 is CASSNLGQGAGETQYF. CDR3 DNA: TGTGCCAGCAGTAATTTAGGACAGGGGGCTGGAGAGACCCAGTACTTC. The full variable domain, completed using reference TRBV5-6 and TRBJ2-5, is DAGVTQSPTHLIKTRGQQVTLRCSPKSGHDTVSWYQQALGQGPQFIFQYYEEEERQRGNFPDRFSGHQFPNYSSELNVNALLLGDSALYLCASSNLGQGAGETQYFGPGTRLLVL.

This clonotype was seen only a few times. The V call is TRBV5-1, the J call TRBJ2-7, with 10 bases matching TRBD1. The ends lost 4 bases at V and 1 base at J; junction bases unmatched: 11. Germline CDR1 is SGHRS and CDR2 is YFSETQ. The CDR3 totals 17 residues. The chain's CDR3 is CASSTISRDRGSYEQYF. CDR3 sequence (DNA): TGCGCCAGCAGCACTATTTCCAGGGACAGGGGTTCCTACGAGCAGTACTTC.

This clonotype came up many times. The V gene is TRBV2, the J gene TRBJ1-4; the D is unclear. Germline CDR1 is SNHLY and CDR2 is FYNNEI. The V gene lost 4 bases and the J gene lost 8 bases, with 14 bases spanning the gap. The CDR3 sequence is 14 residues long. The CDR3 loop reads CASSGGGTGEKLFF. CDR3 sequence (DNA): TGTGCCAGCAGTGGAGGAGGCACGGGAGAAAAACTGTTTTTT.

This clonotype was seen ten or more times. V is TRBV5-1 and J is TRBJ1-2, with TRBD1 matching 10 bases. The CDR3 loop spans 15 amino acids. CDR1 is SGHRS and CDR2 is YFSETQ in the germline V gene. J was trimmed by 1 base and V by 5 bases; bases with no gene match: 5. The CDR3 sequence is CASRSGTGDNYGYTF. Written as DNA, the CDR3 is TGCGCCAGCAGGTCCGGGACAGGGGATAACTATGGCTACACCTTC.

This clonotype was detected a few times. The chain combines TRBV5-4 with TRBJ1-1, with TRBD1 as a possible D gene (5 bases). V shed 4 bases and J shed 3 bases, with 10 bases lying between them. Germline V lookup: CDR1 SGHNT, CDR2 YYREEE (reference sequence). The length of the CDR3 is 13 residues. Here the CDR3 DNA reads TGTGCCAGCAGCGACGGGACGGACACTGAAGCTTTCTTT. Translation: CASSDGTDTEAFF.

This clonotype occurred many times. The chain employs TRBV20-1 and TRBJ2-7; 7 bases agree with TRBD1. The germline V gene has CDR1 DFQATT and CDR2 SNEGSKA (reference sequence). Unmatched junction bases numbered 8, after V lost 4 bases and J lost 2 bases. CDR3 size: 14 residues. CDR3 sequence: CSATNAGTAYEQYF. The CDR3 bases are TGCAGTGCTACGAATGCCGGGACAGCCTACGAGCAGTACTTC.